Here is one TCR beta chain with its context. What it recognizes is unknown. Healthy donors of bone marrow made up the group. These data originate in a study of cytomegalovirus exposure and HLA in healthy donors. General study results and limits: Diagnosis of cytomegalovirus status made by the classifier reportedly showed high specificity and sensitivity. Later analysis showed TCR association rates varying by HLA locus, highest for DRB1 and lowest for HLA-C.

This CDR3 is built from 14 residues. Germline CDR1 reads LNHDA; CDR2 reads SQIVND (reference sequence). Unmatched junction bases numbered 9, after V lost 10 bases and J lost 3 bases. In the PCR, 60 Vbeta and 13 Jbeta primers were used. Per the original methods: A later analysis tallied approximately 80 million unique TCR beta chains, some 10 million of them shared. Method: immunoSEQ multiplex PCR; TCRdb's copy keeps in-frame clones and lacks some. V and J calls and clone size are copied from that table; D and trimming were computed from the DNA. The top ten clones hold less than 3.5% of a sample with about 120,000 clones, 70% to 80% of them seen once.

The sequence derives from a middle-aged woman in good health and CMV-seropositive. The sample taken for sequencing was PBMCs. This chain joins TRBV19 and TRBJ2-3; TRBD2 agrees at 8 bases. CDR3 in amino acids: CATTDGRATDTQYF. In nucleotides, the CDR3 is TGTGCCACCACCGACGGGAGGGCGACAGATACGCAGTATTTT.